This T cell receptor (beta chain) came from a study of blood T cell repertoires in COVID-19. About the research overall: Whether acute or convalescent, the COVID-19 samples came from the United States, Italy and Spain. The cDNA or gDNA used as material had been derived from T cells, B-cell-depleted T cells, or PBMCs.

This clone was seen a handful of times. Germline CDR1 is SGHDT and CDR2 is YYEEEE. With 4 bases clipped from V and 5 bases from J, the junction kept 4 bases outside the gene matches. There are 15 residues in the CDR3. Produced via immunoSEQ multiplex PCR; TCRdb's table is partial and in-frame only. The sample shows over 250,000 clones, approximately 83% of them seen only once. The chain is built from TRBV5-6 and TRBJ1-6; 9 nucleotides agree with TRBD1. The source is a human donor in a cohort sampled during active COVID-19. Material: peripheral blood. In DNA, the CDR3 is TGTGCCAGCAGCACACAGGGGGCTAATAATTCACCCCTCCACTTT. Encoded protein: CASSTQGANNSPLHF.